The 21 T cell receptor beta chains below all came from one sample that was sequenced in a study of cytomegalovirus exposure and HLA in healthy donors. It was with 60 Vbeta and 13 Jbeta primers that the PCR ran. Libraries were prepared by immunoSEQ multiplex PCR; TCRdb keeps only in-frame clonotypes and omits some of them. Of over 150,000 clones detected, 70% to 75% appear once; the ten largest clones hold 3% to 4%. Sequencing was done on a sample of PBMCs. The receptors originated from a young woman in good health and CMV-seropositive.

The chain employs TRBV27 and TRBJ1-1, with 8 bases identical to TRBD1. With 5 bases clipped from V and 2 bases from J, the junction kept 7 bases outside the gene matches. The CDR3 spans 15 residues. Germline loops: CDR1 MNHEY, CDR2 SMNVEV (reference sequence). The CDR3 is CASSTRGQGNTEAFF. CDR3 DNA sequence: TGTGCCAGCAGTACCCGAGGACAGGGCAACACTGAAGCTTTCTTT.

In its sample, this clone was seen a few times. V usage is TRBV6-5 and J usage is TRBJ2-3, with TRBD2 matching 8 bases. Looked up from germline, CDR1 is MNHEY and CDR2 is SVGAGI. The CDR3 is made up of 16 amino acids. V shed 2 bases and J 4 bases; nucleotides not matched to a gene: 8. The DNA for the CDR3 is TGTGCCAGCAGTTACGGGAGCGGGAGCGTCGCAGATACGCAGTATTTT. It is translated as CASSYGSGSVADTQYF.

This clone was seen only a few times. The chain joins TRBV19 to TRBJ2-7, with TRBD2 identical over 9 bases. After removal of 5 bases from V and 2 bases from J, the junction contained 10 bases not matched to a gene. The CDR3 contains 16 residues. CDR1 is LNHDA, CDR2 SQIVND, per germline (reference sequence). The DNA for the CDR3 is TGTGCCAGTAGTGCTGAATTAGCGGGAGCCCCCTACGAGCAGTACTTC. Translation gives CASSAELAGAPYEQYF.

The chain couples TRBV7-2 to TRBJ1-1; TRBD1 might be the D (5 bases). Germline V lookup: CDR1 SGHTA, CDR2 FQGNSA. Trimming pared 8 bases from V and 2 bases from J, leaving 15 bases between. The CDR3 sequence is 14 residues long. The CDR3 DNA follows: TGTGCCAGCGAGAGAAGGGGTTTAAACACTGAAGCTTTCTTT. Translation gives CASERRGLNTEAFF.

The chain carries TRBV7-6 and TRBJ2-1; 8 bases fit TRBD1. V shed 3 bases and J 12 bases; nucleotides not matched to a gene: 4. Germline CDR1 SGHVS, CDR2 FNYEAQ. This CDR3 is built from 12 residues. The CDR3 is CASSLTGDGQFF. For the CDR3, the DNA is TGTGCCAGCAGCTTGACAGGGGATGGGCAGTTCTTC.

This chain connects TRBV7-2 to TRBJ2-7; 7 bases are shared with TRBD2. This CDR3 is 14 amino acids long. V shed 8 bases, J shed 3 bases, and the junction held 10 bases outside the gene matches. The germline gives CDR1 SGHTA, CDR2 FQGNSA. Here the CDR3 reads CASGARRESYEQYF. The CDR3 DNA is TGTGCCAGCGGCGCAAGGCGGGAGAGCTACGAGCAGTACTTC.

In DNA form, the CDR3 reads TGCGCCAGCAGCTTGGCCAGGGGGTCTGAAAAACTGTTTTTT. Protein sequence: CASSLARGSEKLFF. This rearrangement joins TRBV5-1 to TRBJ1-4; 7 nucleotides match TRBD1. This CDR3 contains 14 residues. The germline gives CDR1 SGHRS, CDR2 YFSETQ. V trimming: 0 bases; J trimming: 7 bases; junction bases outside the gene matches: 3.

V gene TRBV7-9 combines with J gene TRBJ1-4; no clear D. This CDR3 has 14 residues. Trimming took 3 bases from V and 2 from J, leaving 7 bases between them. CDR1 SEHNR and CDR2 FQNEAQ come from the germline V gene (reference sequence). The CDR3: CASSFGGTNEKLFF. CDR3 nucleotides: TGTGCCAGCAGCTTTGGAGGCACTAATGAAAAACTGTTTTTT.

V and J are TRBV27 and TRBJ2-1; no definite D call. This CDR3 has 12 residues. Germline CDR1 is MNHEY and CDR2 is SMNVEV (reference sequence). V was shortened by 6 bases and J by 7 bases, with 10 bases between the two germline ends. In nucleotides, the CDR3 is TGTGCCAGCAGCCGCCCGGAGAATGAGCAGTTCTTC. Its protein product is CASSRPENEQFF.

This clone has a single count. Other DNA sequences from this sample encode an identical CDR3 as well. V gene TRBV2 combines with J gene TRBJ2-1; 7 bases fit TRBD1. From germline, CDR1 is SNHLY and CDR2 FYNNEI. The length of the CDR3 is 15 residues. J lost 8 bases, V lost 0 bases, and 7 bases had no gene match. The CDR3 region has the DNA TGTGCCAGCAGTGAAGCGCGAGGGGGCCTGGATGAGCAGTTCTTC. This encodes CASSEARGGLDEQFF.

The V call is TRBV9, the J call TRBJ1-1, with 8 bases matching TRBD1. The length of the CDR3 is 16 residues. Germline V gene lookup returns CDR1 SGDLS and CDR2 YYNGEE. V shed 4 bases and J 5 bases; nucleotides not matched to a gene: 13. The CDR3 nucleotides are TGTGCCAGCAGCCCTCAGACAGGGGCAGGAGAAACTGAAGCTTTCTTT. Translated: CASSPQTGAGETEAFF.

This clone was observed a handful of times. At the DNA level, this CDR3 is encoded by other sequences in the same sample as well. The genes are TRBV27 and TRBJ2-7; D is undetermined. V lost 3 bases and J 4 bases, leaving 7 bases between the germline ends. The CDR3 totals 12 residues. The germline V gene encodes CDR1 MNHEY and CDR2 SMNVEV (reference sequence). The CDR3 spells CASSFLGYEQYF. The CDR3 DNA reads TGTGCCAGCAGTTTCCTCGGTTACGAGCAGTACTTC.

The chain couples TRBV5-5 to TRBJ1-2; D uncertain. V lost 1 base and J lost 7, with 17 bases in between. The CDR3 is 15 amino acids. The V gene's germline CDR1 is SGHKS and CDR2 YYEKEE (reference sequence). In DNA, the CDR3 is TGTGCCAGCAGCTTGCAAGGCAGACAATTCGGTGGCTACACCTTC. Translating gives CASSLQGRQFGGYTF.

V is TRBV5-6 and J is TRBJ2-5; TRBD1 agrees at 9 bases. The closer fit of TRBJ2-7 to the DNA end suggests the J call may be wrong. Germline V gene data show CDR1 as SGHDT and CDR2 as YYEEEE. The CDR3 contains 14 residues. This CDR3 reads CASSFRDRVYEQYF. The CDR3 nucleotides are TGTGCCAGCAGCTTTCGGGACAGGGTCTACGAGCAGTACTTC.

This chain uses TRBV9 with TRBJ1-3; D is perhaps TRBD1 (6 bases). CDR3 length: 21 amino acids. V lost 1 base and J lost 1, with 27 bases in between. CDR1 is SGDLS, CDR2 YYNGEE, per germline. CDR3 coding DNA: TGTGCCAGCAGCGTACTCCAGAGTTCAGGGGCCTTGAGCTCTTCTGGAAACACCATATATTTT. This sequence encodes CASSVLQSSGALSSSGNTIYF.

This clone has a single count. V gene TRBV29-1 combines with J gene TRBJ2-3; D gene unclear. Trimming took 4 bases from V and 1 from J, leaving 9 bases between them. CDR3 size: 13 residues. CDR1 is SQVTM and CDR2 is ANQGSEA in the germline V gene. CDR3 coding DNA: TGCAGCGTTGGCGGCTTGGGCACAGATACGCAGTATTTT. It specifies CSVGGLGTDTQYF.

This chain joins TRBV28 and TRBJ1-1; 8 bases match TRBD1. The trim removed 2 bases at V and 11 bases at J, leaving 10 bases unmatched. Germline V gene sequence: CDR1 MDHEN, CDR2 SYDVKM. There are 14 residues in the CDR3. The CDR3 loop is CASSLSQGARKAFF. Here the CDR3 DNA reads TGTGCCAGCAGTTTAAGTCAGGGGGCGCGCAAGGCTTTCTTT.

V gene TRBV15 combines with J gene TRBJ2-7; no clear D gene. In germline, CDR1 is LNHNV, CDR2 YYDKDF (reference sequence). The CDR3 totals 16 residues. Deletions cut 4 bases from V and 5 bases from J, with 21 bases between. The CDR3 DNA reads as TGTGCCACCAGCAAGACGCCCCCGTCGACACTGGACGAGCAGTACTTC. Translation gives CATSKTPPSTLDEQYF.

V and J are TRBV29-1 and TRBJ2-5; D perhaps matches TRBD2 (5 bases). Trimming shortened V by 5 bases and J by 5 bases, and 18 bases separated the two germline ends. The CDR3 is made up of 14 amino acids. CDR1 SQVTM and CDR2 ANQGSEA come from the germline V gene. DNA for the CDR3: TGCAGCGTTCCTGAACTAGAGGGCGGGGAGACCCAGTACTTC. Translated: CSVPELEGGETQYF.

The chain recombines TRBV18 with TRBJ1-1, with D possibly TRBD1 on 5 matching bases. Germline lookup yields CDR1 KGHSH and CDR2 LQKENI. Trimming took 1 base from V and 0 from J, leaving 9 bases between them. The CDR3 length is 15 residues. The CDR3 spells CASSPQGSMNTEAFF. Here the CDR3 DNA reads TGTGCCAGCTCACCACAGGGGTCCATGAACACTGAAGCTTTCTTT.

This clone was found a few times. The DNA for the CDR3 is TGTGCCAGCAGTCCCGGGATCCAAAATTCACCCCTCCACTTT. Protein: CASSPGIQNSPLHF. The chain uses TRBV2 and TRBJ1-6, with D unresolved. The germline V gene encodes CDR1 SNHLY and CDR2 FYNNEI. Trimming left V 5 bases short and J 7 bases short, with 12 bases between. The CDR3 sequence is 14 residues long.